This T cell receptor beta chain was observed in a study of OX40 agonist ivuxolimab in advanced cancers. Blood sampling took place at baseline, cycle 4 day 1, and cycle 7 day 1. For this clone: The antigen is unknown.

V lost 7 bases and J lost 2; bases outside the gene matches: 6. The CDR3 sequence is 15 residues long. Germline V gene data show CDR1 as LNHDA and CDR2 as SQIVND (reference sequence). Clones were read by immunoSEQ multiplex PCR, and TCRdb kept only the in-frame ones, dropping some. The profile shows around 70,000 clones, 85% of them singletons. Findings and caveats of the study: Among patients with partial responses at 0.1-3.0 mg/kg, clonal expansion was among the lowest. On average, a greater number of expanded clones characterised CD8+ T cells relative to CD4+.

The sequence came from an adult with an advanced solid tumor such as melanoma, head and neck, liver or kidney cancer. The sequencing used CD4+ or CD8+ T cells sorted from blood, collected in a trial of the OX40 agonist ivuxolimab. The rearrangement joins TRBV19 to TRBJ2-5; 11 bases agree with TRBD2. CDR3 nucleotide sequence: TGTGCCAGTACCATAGCGGGAGGGCCTCAAGAGACCCAGTACTTC. The encoded protein is CASTIAGGPQETQYF.